A selection of T cell receptor beta chains follows, all from one sample in a study of OX40 agonist ivuxolimab in advanced cancers. Clones were sequenced by immunoSEQ multiplex PCR, and TCRdb holds only the in-frame ones, with some missing. The data show about 120,000 clones, just under 95% seen once. Sequencing used CD4+ or CD8+ T cells sorted from blood, obtained in a trial of the OX40 agonist ivuxolimab. These receptors all stem from an adult with an advanced solid tumor such as melanoma, head and neck, liver or kidney cancer. CDR3s include the opening cysteine and the closing phenylalanine or tryptophan. Each record gives: clone size, J gene, V gene, D gene, CDR3 length, CDR3 DNA, CDR3 protein. A D gene is named only where the DNA matches it firmly. Size is stated for part of the rows, as once, few or many counts, or as a class when the clone is expanded.

clone_size: NA
j_call: TRBJ1-5
v_call: TRBV5-1
d_call: NA
cdr3_length: 15
cdr3_nt: TGCGCCAGCAGCTGGGGACCTTCGGGCAATCAGCCCCAGCATTTT
cdr3_aa: CASSWGPSGNQPQHF

clone_size: once
j_call: TRBJ2-3
v_call: TRBV7-8
d_call: NA
cdr3_length: 17
cdr3_nt: TGTGCCAGCAGCTTAGGGACTATCTCGTCTAGCACAGATACGCAGTATTTT
cdr3_aa: CASSLGTISSSTDTQYF

clone_size: once
j_call: TRBJ1-5
v_call: TRBV7-2
d_call: NA
cdr3_length: 12
cdr3_nt: TGTGCCAGCAGAGACAGTCAATTGGCCCAGCATTTT
cdr3_aa: CASRDSQLAQHF

clone_size: NA
j_call: TRBJ2-3
v_call: TRBV18
d_call: NA
cdr3_length: 16
cdr3_nt: TGTGCCAGCTCACCTTGGCGGGGTGTGGGCACAGATACGCAGTATTTT
cdr3_aa: CASSPWRGVGTDTQYF

clone_size: NA
j_call: TRBJ1-3
v_call: TRBV28
d_call: NA
cdr3_length: 12
cdr3_nt: TGTGCCAGCAGTCCCGGAGGAAACACCATATATTTT
cdr3_aa: CASSPGGNTIYF

clone_size: NA
j_call: TRBJ2-6
v_call: TRBV7-2
d_call: NA
cdr3_length: 13
cdr3_nt: TGTGCCAGCGACGCCTCTGGGGCCAACGTCCTGACTTTC
cdr3_aa: CASDASGANVLTF

clone_size: NA
j_call: TRBJ1-1
v_call: TRBV19
d_call: NA
cdr3_length: 15
cdr3_nt: TGTGCCAGTAGCCACCCTCGGGGAATTGTCACTGAAGCTTTCTTT
cdr3_aa: CASSHPRGIVTEAFF

clone_size: NA
j_call: TRBJ1-5
v_call: TRBV28
d_call: NA
cdr3_length: 17
cdr3_nt: TGTGCCAGCAGTTTAAAACTCCAAGGGACGAGCAATCAGCCCCAGCATTTT
cdr3_aa: CASSLKLQGTSNQPQHF

clone_size: NA
j_call: TRBJ1-2
v_call: TRBV19
d_call: NA
cdr3_length: 15
cdr3_nt: TGTGCCAGTAGTATAGCGCAGGCTCCAGGGTATGGCTACACCTTC
cdr3_aa: CASSIAQAPGYGYTF

clone_size: NA
j_call: TRBJ2-5
v_call: TRBV5-4
d_call: NA
cdr3_length: 12
cdr3_nt: TGTGCCAGCAGCTTACTGGGGGAGACCCAGTACTTC
cdr3_aa: CASSLLGETQYF

clone_size: NA
j_call: TRBJ2-7
v_call: TRBV6-5
d_call: TRBD1
cdr3_length: 14
cdr3_nt: TGTGCCAGCAGAAGCGACAGGGCCAGGGGGGAGCAGTACTTC
cdr3_aa: CASRSDRARGEQYF

clone_size: once
j_call: TRBJ2-2
v_call: TRBV7-3
d_call: TRBD2
cdr3_length: 21
cdr3_nt: TGTGCCAGCAGCCCATACATACCGGGACTAGCGGGGGGATTCAACACCGGGGAGCTGTTTTTT
cdr3_aa: CASSPYIPGLAGGFNTGELFF

clone_size: NA
j_call: TRBJ2-5
v_call: TRBV27
d_call: NA
cdr3_length: 16
cdr3_nt: TGTGCCAGCAGTTCCTTAGGACAGCCAGAAGCGGAGACCCAGTACTTC
cdr3_aa: CASSSLGQPEAETQYF

clone_size: NA
j_call: TRBJ2-7
v_call: TRBV5-1
d_call: TRBD2
cdr3_length: 16
cdr3_nt: TGCGCCAGCAGCCCAGGGACTAGCGGGAGGGTATACGAGCAGTACTTC
cdr3_aa: CASSPGTSGRVYEQYF

clone_size: NA
j_call: TRBJ2-7
v_call: TRBV7-2
d_call: NA
cdr3_length: 14
cdr3_nt: TGTGCCAGCAGCTCGACCAGGGGACCCTACGAGCAGTACTTC
cdr3_aa: CASSSTRGPYEQYF

clone_size: NA
j_call: TRBJ1-3
v_call: TRBV6-1
d_call: TRBD1
cdr3_length: 12
cdr3_nt: TGTGCCTCTGACAGGGATGGAAACACCATATATTTT
cdr3_aa: CASDRDGNTIYF

clone_size: NA
j_call: TRBJ2-5
v_call: TRBV4-3
d_call: NA
cdr3_length: 13
cdr3_nt: TGCGCCAGCAGCCAGGACAGTCAAGAGACCCAGTACTTC
cdr3_aa: CASSQDSQETQYF

clone_size: NA
j_call: TRBJ2-3
v_call: TRBV7-2
d_call: NA
cdr3_length: 19
cdr3_nt: TGTGCCAGCAGCTCCCCTATTCCTACGGGGGACCCTAGCACAGATACGCAGTATTTT
cdr3_aa: CASSSPIPTGDPSTDTQYF

clone_size: NA
j_call: TRBJ2-1
v_call: TRBV6-1
d_call: NA
cdr3_length: 12
cdr3_nt: TGTGCCAGCAGTGAAGCCCCATCTACGCAGTTCTTC
cdr3_aa: CASSEAPSTQFF

clone_size: NA
j_call: TRBJ2-2
v_call: TRBV6-1
d_call: NA
cdr3_length: 15
cdr3_nt: TGTGCCAGCAGTGTCGGTGCACCGAACACCGGGGAGCTGTTTTTT
cdr3_aa: CASSVGAPNTGELFF

clone_size: NA
j_call: TRBJ1-1
v_call: TRBV28
d_call: NA
cdr3_length: 15
cdr3_nt: TGTGCCAGCAGTTCCCCCGGGACACCGAACACTGAAGCTTTCTTT
cdr3_aa: CASSSPGTPNTEAFF

clone_size: NA
j_call: TRBJ2-7
v_call: TRBV2
d_call: NA
cdr3_length: 13
cdr3_nt: TGTGCCAGCAGTGAAGCGCCCCCGGGGGAGCAGTACTTC
cdr3_aa: CASSEAPPGEQYF

clone_size: NA
j_call: TRBJ1-1
v_call: TRBV28
d_call: NA
cdr3_length: 12
cdr3_nt: TGTGCCAGCAGTTCCCCGGCCCTGGGAGCTTTCTTT
cdr3_aa: CASSSPALGAFF

clone_size: NA
j_call: TRBJ1-4
v_call: TRBV7-2
d_call: NA
cdr3_length: 14
cdr3_nt: TGTGCCAGCAGCTTAGGGGTGAGCGGTGAAAAACTGTTTTTT
cdr3_aa: CASSLGVSGEKLFF

clone_size: once
j_call: TRBJ2-3
v_call: TRBV4-3
d_call: NA
cdr3_length: 15
cdr3_nt: TGCGCCAGCAGCCAAGCTGTGGGGCCCGCAGATACGCAGTATTTT
cdr3_aa: CASSQAVGPADTQYF

clone_size: NA
j_call: TRBJ2-7
v_call: TRBV27
d_call: NA
cdr3_length: 14
cdr3_nt: TGTGCCAGCAGCCTCGGGACTGGTTCCTACGAGCAGTACTTC
cdr3_aa: CASSLGTGSYEQYF

clone_size: NA
j_call: TRBJ1-2
v_call: TRBV5-1
d_call: NA
cdr3_length: 13
cdr3_nt: TGCGCCAGCAGCTTGGTGGCAGGGTCTGGCTACACCTTC
cdr3_aa: CASSLVAGSGYTF

clone_size: NA
j_call: TRBJ2-5
v_call: TRBV28
d_call: TRBD2
cdr3_length: 15
cdr3_nt: TGTGCCAGCACTTCTAGCGGTAAAGGTGGGGAGACCCAGTACTTC
cdr3_aa: CASTSSGKGGETQYF

clone_size: once
j_call: TRBJ1-2
v_call: TRBV19
d_call: NA
cdr3_length: 13
cdr3_nt: TGTGCCAGTAGTATGATACAGGGATATGGCTACACCTTC
cdr3_aa: CASSMIQGYGYTF

clone_size: NA
j_call: TRBJ2-1
v_call: TRBV4-3
d_call: TRBD2
cdr3_length: 16
cdr3_nt: TGCGCCAGCAGCCAAGATTCCGGCGGGAGTGAAGATGAGCAGTTCTTC
cdr3_aa: CASSQDSGGSEDEQFF

clone_size: once
j_call: TRBJ2-7
v_call: TRBV6-1
d_call: NA
cdr3_length: 12
cdr3_nt: TGTGCCAGCAGTGAAGCGGGCTACGAGCAGTACTTC
cdr3_aa: CASSEAGYEQYF

clone_size: once
j_call: TRBJ1-4
v_call: TRBV5-1
d_call: TRBD1
cdr3_length: 15
cdr3_nt: TGCGCCAGCAGCCCTGGGACAGGGGGGTCGGAAAAACTGTTTTTT
cdr3_aa: CASSPGTGGSEKLFF

clone_size: NA
j_call: TRBJ1-2
v_call: TRBV5-1
d_call: TRBD1
cdr3_length: 15
cdr3_nt: TGCGCCAGCAGCTTGGAAGGGACAGGGAACTATGGCTACACCTTC
cdr3_aa: CASSLEGTGNYGYTF

clone_size: once
j_call: TRBJ2-2
v_call: TRBV27
d_call: NA
cdr3_length: 18
cdr3_nt: TGTGCCAGCAGTTTAACGGTAGGGGAGCGGTGGAACACCGGGGAGCTGTTTTTT
cdr3_aa: CASSLTVGERWNTGELFF

clone_size: NA
j_call: TRBJ2-7
v_call: TRBV6-5
d_call: TRBD2
cdr3_length: 14
cdr3_nt: TGTGCCAGCAGTTACGCGGGAGTGGACTACGAGCAGTACTTC
cdr3_aa: CASSYAGVDYEQYF

clone_size: NA
j_call: TRBJ1-1
v_call: TRBV2
d_call: TRBD1
cdr3_length: 14
cdr3_nt: TGTGCCAGCACCAGGGACAGGGGGAGCACTGAAGCTTTCTTT
cdr3_aa: CASTRDRGSTEAFF

clone_size: NA
j_call: TRBJ2-1
v_call: TRBV5-1
d_call: TRBD2
cdr3_length: 14
cdr3_nt: TGCGCCAGCAGCTATTGGACTAGCAATAATGAGCAGTTCTTC
cdr3_aa: CASSYWTSNNEQFF

clone_size: NA
j_call: TRBJ2-2
v_call: TRBV18
d_call: TRBD2
cdr3_length: 17
cdr3_nt: TGTGCCAGCTCACCATTTTCGGGGGGAAAGAACACCGGGGAGCTGTTTTTT
cdr3_aa: CASSPFSGGKNTGELFF

clone_size: NA
j_call: TRBJ2-3
v_call: TRBV5-1
d_call: NA
cdr3_length: 14
cdr3_nt: TGCGCCAGCAGCTTCCAAGGGTCTACAGATACGCAGTATTTT
cdr3_aa: CASSFQGSTDTQYF

clone_size: once
j_call: TRBJ2-7
v_call: TRBV6-6
d_call: TRBD1
cdr3_length: 15
cdr3_nt: TGTGCCAGCAGTTACGACGACAGGGCCGCTTACGAGCAGTACTTC
cdr3_aa: CASSYDDRAAYEQYF

clone_size: NA
j_call: TRBJ2-7
v_call: TRBV7-2
d_call: TRBD2
cdr3_length: 15
cdr3_nt: TGTGCCAGCAGCTCCAGGACTAGCGGCTCCTACGAGCAGTACTTC
cdr3_aa: CASSSRTSGSYEQYF

clone_size: NA
j_call: TRBJ1-1
v_call: TRBV7-8
d_call: NA
cdr3_length: 19
cdr3_nt: TGTGCCAGCAGCTTAGCGGATACCGACGTCTTCGTTTTCCGTCCTGCAGCTTTCTTT
cdr3_aa: CASSLADTDVFVFRPAAFF

clone_size: NA
j_call: TRBJ2-2
v_call: TRBV14
d_call: NA
cdr3_length: 16
cdr3_nt: TGTGCCAGCAGCCCCATGACCAGGGGGGTTGCCGGGGAGCTGTTTTTT
cdr3_aa: CASSPMTRGVAGELFF

clone_size: NA
j_call: TRBJ2-7
v_call: TRBV5-1
d_call: NA
cdr3_length: 14
cdr3_nt: TGCGCCAGCAGAGTCGCGGAGGGTGTCCACGAGCAGTACTTC
cdr3_aa: CASRVAEGVHEQYF

clone_size: once
j_call: TRBJ1-1
v_call: TRBV28
d_call: TRBD1
cdr3_length: 14
cdr3_nt: TGTGCCAGCAGAGCTGGACAGGGCGGTACTGAAGCTTTCTTT
cdr3_aa: CASRAGQGGTEAFF

clone_size: NA
j_call: TRBJ2-1
v_call: TRBV7-8
d_call: NA
cdr3_length: 16
cdr3_nt: TGTGCCAGCAGCTCATCAAGGACTCTCTCCTACAATGAGCAGTTCTTC
cdr3_aa: CASSSSRTLSYNEQFF

clone_size: NA
j_call: TRBJ2-5
v_call: TRBV7-8
d_call: NA
cdr3_length: 14
cdr3_nt: TGTGCCAGCAGCTTAGCGGGGGCCGGGGAGACCCAGTACTTC
cdr3_aa: CASSLAGAGETQYF

clone_size: few
j_call: TRBJ2-2
v_call: TRBV4-1
d_call: NA
cdr3_length: 17
cdr3_nt: TGCGCCAGCAGCCAAGAAAGGTGGGGTCCGGGGTCCGGGGAGCTGTTTTTT
cdr3_aa: CASSQERWGPGSGELFF

clone_size: NA
j_call: TRBJ2-3
v_call: TRBV19
d_call: TRBD1
cdr3_length: 17
cdr3_nt: TGTGCCAGTAGTGTCCAGGGGGCATCAGGACCCACAGATACGCAGTATTTT
cdr3_aa: CASSVQGASGPTDTQYF

clone_size: NA
j_call: TRBJ1-3
v_call: TRBV7-6
d_call: NA
cdr3_length: 18
cdr3_nt: TGTGCCAGCAGCTTAGGGGCAGGCGGCGGCCATTCAGGAAACACCATATATTTT
cdr3_aa: CASSLGAGGGHSGNTIYF

clone_size: NA
j_call: TRBJ1-3
v_call: TRBV7-3
d_call: NA
cdr3_length: 14
cdr3_nt: TGTGCCAGCAGCTTCACCAGCTCTGGAAACACCATATATTTT
cdr3_aa: CASSFTSSGNTIYF

clone_size: NA
j_call: TRBJ1-2
v_call: TRBV7-9
d_call: TRBD1
cdr3_length: 16
cdr3_nt: TGTGCCAGCAGCTCTTCCGGGACAGGGCAAAACTATGGCTACACCTTC
cdr3_aa: CASSSSGTGQNYGYTF

clone_size: once
j_call: TRBJ1-3
v_call: TRBV25-1
d_call: NA
cdr3_length: 16
cdr3_nt: TGTGCCAGCAGTGAATATGGTCAGGGGAGGGGAAACACCATATATTTT
cdr3_aa: CASSEYGQGRGNTIYF

clone_size: NA
j_call: TRBJ2-5
v_call: TRBV5-6
d_call: NA
cdr3_length: 14
cdr3_nt: TGTGCCAGCAGCTTGGGACGGACAAAAGAGACCCAGTACTTC
cdr3_aa: CASSLGRTKETQYF

clone_size: NA
j_call: TRBJ2-1
v_call: TRBV9
d_call: TRBD2
cdr3_length: 15
cdr3_nt: TGTGCCAGCAGCCCCGTCAGCGGGGCCCACAATGAGCAGTTCTTC
cdr3_aa: CASSPVSGAHNEQFF